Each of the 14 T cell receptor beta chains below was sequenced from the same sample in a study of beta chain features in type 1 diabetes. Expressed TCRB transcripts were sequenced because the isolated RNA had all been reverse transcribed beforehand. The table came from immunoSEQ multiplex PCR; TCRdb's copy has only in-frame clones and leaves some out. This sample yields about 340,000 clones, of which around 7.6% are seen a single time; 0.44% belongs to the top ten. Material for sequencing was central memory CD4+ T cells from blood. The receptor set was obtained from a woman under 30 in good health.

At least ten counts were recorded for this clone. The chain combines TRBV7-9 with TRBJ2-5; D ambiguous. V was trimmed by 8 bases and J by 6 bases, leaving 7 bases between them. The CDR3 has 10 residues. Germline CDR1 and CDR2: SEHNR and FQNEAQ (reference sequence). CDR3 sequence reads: CASSAKTQYF. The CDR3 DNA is TGTGCCAGCTCCGCGAAGACCCAGTACTTC. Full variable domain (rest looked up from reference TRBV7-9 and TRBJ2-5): DTGVSQNPRHKITKRGQNVTFRCDPISEHNRLYWYRQTLGQGPEFLTYFQNEAQLEKSRLLSDRFSAERPKGSFSTLEIQRTEQGDSAMYLCASSAKTQYFGPGTRLLVL.

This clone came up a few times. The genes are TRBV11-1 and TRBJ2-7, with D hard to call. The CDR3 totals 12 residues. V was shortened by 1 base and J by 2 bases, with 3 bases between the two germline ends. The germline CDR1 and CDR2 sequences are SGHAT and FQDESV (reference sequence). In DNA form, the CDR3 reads TGTGCCAGCAGCTTAGTGACCTACGAGCAGTACTTC. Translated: CASSLVTYEQYF.

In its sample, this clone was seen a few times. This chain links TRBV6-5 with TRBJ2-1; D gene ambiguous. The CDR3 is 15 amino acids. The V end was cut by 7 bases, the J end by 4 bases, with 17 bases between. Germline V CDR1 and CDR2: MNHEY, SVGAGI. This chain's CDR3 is CASMLFHVGYNEQFF. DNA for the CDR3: TGTGCCAGCATGCTATTCCACGTAGGATACAATGAGCAGTTCTTC.

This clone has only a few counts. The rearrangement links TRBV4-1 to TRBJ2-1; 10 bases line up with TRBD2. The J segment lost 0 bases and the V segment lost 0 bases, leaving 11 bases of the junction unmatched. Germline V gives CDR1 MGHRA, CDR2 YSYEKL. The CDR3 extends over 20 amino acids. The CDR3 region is CASSQEKRLAGGGSYNEQFF. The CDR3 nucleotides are TGCGCCAGCAGCCAAGAGAAGAGACTAGCGGGTGGCGGCTCCTACAATGAGCAGTTCTTC.

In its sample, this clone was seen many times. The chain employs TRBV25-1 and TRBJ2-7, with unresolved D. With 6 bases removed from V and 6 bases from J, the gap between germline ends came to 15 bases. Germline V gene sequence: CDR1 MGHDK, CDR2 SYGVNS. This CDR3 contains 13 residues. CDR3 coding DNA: TGTGCCAGCAGAGACCGGTCATGGGGCGAGCAGTACTTC. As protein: CASRDRSWGEQYF.

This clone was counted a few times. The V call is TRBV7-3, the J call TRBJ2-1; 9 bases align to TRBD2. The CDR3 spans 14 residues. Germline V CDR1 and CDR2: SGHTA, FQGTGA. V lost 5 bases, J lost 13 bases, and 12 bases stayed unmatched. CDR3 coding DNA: TGTGCCAGCAGCCAGGGGGTAGCGGGAGCCCCTCAGTTCTTC. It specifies CASSQGVAGAPQFF.

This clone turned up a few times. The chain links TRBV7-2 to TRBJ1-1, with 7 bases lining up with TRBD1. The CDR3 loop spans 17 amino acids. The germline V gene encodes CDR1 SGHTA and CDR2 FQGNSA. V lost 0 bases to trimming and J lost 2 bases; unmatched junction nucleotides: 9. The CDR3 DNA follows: TGTGCCAGCAGCTTAGCTTTACTGGGACAGCTCAACACTGAAGCTTTCTTT. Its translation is CASSLALLGQLNTEAFF.

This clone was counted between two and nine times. CDR3 DNA sequence: TGTGCCAGCAGTTTATCATACTACAATGAGCAGTTCTTC. Translating gives CASSLSYYNEQFF. This sequence joins TRBV27 and TRBJ2-1; D gene ambiguous. The V gene lost 0 bases and the J gene lost 3 bases, with 3 bases spanning the gap. This CDR3 is built from 13 residues. CDR1 is MNHEY, CDR2 SMNVEV, per germline (reference sequence).

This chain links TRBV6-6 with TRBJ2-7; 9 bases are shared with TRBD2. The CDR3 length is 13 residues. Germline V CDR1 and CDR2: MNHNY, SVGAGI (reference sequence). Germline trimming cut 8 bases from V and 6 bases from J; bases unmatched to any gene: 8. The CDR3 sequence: CASVGTSNGEQYF. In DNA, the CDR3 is TGTGCCAGCGTCGGGACTAGCAACGGCGAGCAGTACTTC.

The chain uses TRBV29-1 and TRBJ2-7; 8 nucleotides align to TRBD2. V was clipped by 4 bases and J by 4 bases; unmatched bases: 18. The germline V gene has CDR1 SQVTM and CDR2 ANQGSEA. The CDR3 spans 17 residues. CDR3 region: CSVARRSPGLVGYEQYF. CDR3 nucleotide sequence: TGCAGCGTTGCCCGTCGATCACCGGGACTAGTTGGGTACGAGCAGTACTTC.

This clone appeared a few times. The CDR3 is CASSETSSSDTQYF. CDR3 bases: TGTGCCAGCAGTGAAACTAGCTCATCGGATACGCAGTATTTT. The rearrangement uses TRBV2 and TRBJ2-3; possible D gene TRBD2, 6 bases. Per the germline V gene, CDR1 is SNHLY and CDR2 is FYNNEI. V was cut by 2 bases and J by 6 bases, with 12 bases left in between. The CDR3 has 14 residues.

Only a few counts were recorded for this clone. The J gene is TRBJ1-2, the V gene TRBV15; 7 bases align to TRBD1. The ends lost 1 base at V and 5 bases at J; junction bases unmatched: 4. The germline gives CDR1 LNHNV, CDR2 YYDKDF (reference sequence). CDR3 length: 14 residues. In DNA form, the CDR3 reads TGTGCCACCAGCAGAGGAGGGACAGAGTATGGCTACACCTTC. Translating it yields CATSRGGTEYGYTF.

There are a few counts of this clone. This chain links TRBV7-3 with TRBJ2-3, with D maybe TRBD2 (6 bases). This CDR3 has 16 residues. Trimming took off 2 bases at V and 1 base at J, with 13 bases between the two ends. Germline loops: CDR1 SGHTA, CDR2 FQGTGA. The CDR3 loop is CASSLGPGSGTDTQYF. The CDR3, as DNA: TGTGCCAGCAGCTTAGGCCCCGGGAGTGGCACAGATACGCAGTATTTT.

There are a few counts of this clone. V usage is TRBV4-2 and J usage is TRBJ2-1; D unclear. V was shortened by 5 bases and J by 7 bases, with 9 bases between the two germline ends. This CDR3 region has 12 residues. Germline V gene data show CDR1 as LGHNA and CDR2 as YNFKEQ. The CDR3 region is CASSLVQNEQFF. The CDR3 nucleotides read TGTGCCAGCAGCTTGGTGCAGAATGAGCAGTTCTTC.